This T cell receptor (beta chain) was identified during a study of memory CD4+ T cells and cytomegalovirus serostatus. Findings and limits, study-wide: CD4+ memory repertoires contained about two fifths of the roughly 160 reported CMV TCRbeta sequences.

Single viable CD3+CD4+CD8-CD45RO+ cells were sorted as the memory CD4+ T cells. For this clone: The target antigen is unknown. This CDR3 is also generated by other DNA sequences in the sample.

Produced via immunoSEQ multiplex PCR; TCRdb's table is partial and in-frame only. The sample lists some 87,000 clones, 80% occurring once. This TCR came from an adult in good health and CMV-seropositive. The sequenced sample consisted of memory CD4+ T cells from blood.

The CDR3 region has the DNA TGTGCCAGCAGCTTAAGGGCTGCTAGCTCCTACGAGCAGTACTTC. Translated: CASSLRAASSYEQYF. The V call is TRBV7-9, the J call TRBJ2-7; no definite D call. The V gene lost 2 bases and the J gene lost 0 bases, with 11 bases spanning the gap. Germline loops: CDR1 SEHNR, CDR2 FQNEAQ (reference sequence). This CDR3 contains 15 residues.